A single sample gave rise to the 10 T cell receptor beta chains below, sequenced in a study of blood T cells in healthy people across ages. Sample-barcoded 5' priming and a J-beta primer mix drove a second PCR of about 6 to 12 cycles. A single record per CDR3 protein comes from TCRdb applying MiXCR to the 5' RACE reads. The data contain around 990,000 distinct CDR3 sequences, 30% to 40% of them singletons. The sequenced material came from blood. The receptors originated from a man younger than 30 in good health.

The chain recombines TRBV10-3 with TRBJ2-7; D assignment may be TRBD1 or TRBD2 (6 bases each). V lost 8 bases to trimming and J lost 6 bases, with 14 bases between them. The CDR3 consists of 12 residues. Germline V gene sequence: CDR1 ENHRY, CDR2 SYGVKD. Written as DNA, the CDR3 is TGTGCCATCCGAAAAGGGGGGCCCGAGCAGTACTTC. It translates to CAIRKGGPEQYF.

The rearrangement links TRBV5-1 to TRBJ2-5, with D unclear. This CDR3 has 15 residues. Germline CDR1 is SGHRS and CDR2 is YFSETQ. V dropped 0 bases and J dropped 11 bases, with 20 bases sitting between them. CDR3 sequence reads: CASSLASFRYNEQYF. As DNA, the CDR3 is TGCGCCAGCAGCTTGGCGAGTTTCCGATACAATGAGCAGTACTTC.

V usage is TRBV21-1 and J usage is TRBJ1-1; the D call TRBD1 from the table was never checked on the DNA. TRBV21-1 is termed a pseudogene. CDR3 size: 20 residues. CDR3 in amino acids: CASRTSISGHWDQGNTEAFF. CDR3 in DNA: TGTGCCAGCAGGACGTCCATATCGGGACACTGGGATCAGGGGAACACTGAAGCTTTCTTT.

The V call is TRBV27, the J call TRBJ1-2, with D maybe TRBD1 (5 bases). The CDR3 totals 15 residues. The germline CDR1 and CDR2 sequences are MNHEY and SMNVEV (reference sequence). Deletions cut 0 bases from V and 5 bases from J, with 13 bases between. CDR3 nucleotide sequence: TGTGCCAGCAGTTTATCAGGGGCTAGCGGGTATGGCTACACCTTC. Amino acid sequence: CASSLSGASGYGYTF.

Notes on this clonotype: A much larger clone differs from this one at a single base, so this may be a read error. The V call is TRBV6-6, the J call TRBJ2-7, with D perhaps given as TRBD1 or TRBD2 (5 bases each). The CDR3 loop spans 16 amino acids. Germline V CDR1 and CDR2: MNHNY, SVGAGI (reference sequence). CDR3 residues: CASSYSPEGSSHEQYF. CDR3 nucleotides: TGTGCCAGCAGTTACTCGCCTGAGGGGAGCTCCCACGAGCAGTACTTC.

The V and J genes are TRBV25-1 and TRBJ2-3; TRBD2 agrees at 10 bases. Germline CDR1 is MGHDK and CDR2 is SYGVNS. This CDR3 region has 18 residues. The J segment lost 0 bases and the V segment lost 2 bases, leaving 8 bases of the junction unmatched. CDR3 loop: CASSEDSGGNPSTDTQYF. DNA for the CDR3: TGTGCCAGCAGTGAAGATAGCGGGGGGAACCCTAGCACAGATACGCAGTATTTT.

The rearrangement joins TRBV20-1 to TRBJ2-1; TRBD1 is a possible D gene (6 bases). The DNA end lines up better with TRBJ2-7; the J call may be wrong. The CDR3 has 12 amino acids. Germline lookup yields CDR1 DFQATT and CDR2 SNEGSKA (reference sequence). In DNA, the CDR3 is TGCAGTGCTCAGGGGATAGACAATGAGCAGTACTTC. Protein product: CSAQGIDNEQYF.

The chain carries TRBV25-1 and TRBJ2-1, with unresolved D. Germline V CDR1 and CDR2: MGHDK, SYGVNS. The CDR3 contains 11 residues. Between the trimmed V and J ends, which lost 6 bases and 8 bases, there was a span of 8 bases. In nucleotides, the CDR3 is TGTGCCAGCAGCCCCCCGGATGAGCAGTTCTTC. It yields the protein CASSPPDEQFF.

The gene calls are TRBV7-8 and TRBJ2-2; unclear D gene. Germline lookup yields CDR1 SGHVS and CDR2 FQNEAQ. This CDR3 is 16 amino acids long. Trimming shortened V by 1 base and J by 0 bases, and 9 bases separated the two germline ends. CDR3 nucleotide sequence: TGTGCCAGCAGCTTAGTGGGCGTCGCGAACACCGGGGAGCTGTTTTTT. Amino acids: CASSLVGVANTGELFF.

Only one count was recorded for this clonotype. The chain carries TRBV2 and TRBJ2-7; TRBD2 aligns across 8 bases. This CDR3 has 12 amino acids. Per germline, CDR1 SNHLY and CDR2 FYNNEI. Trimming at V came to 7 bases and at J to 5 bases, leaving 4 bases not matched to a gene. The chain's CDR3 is CASTTSGDEQYF. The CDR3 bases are TGTGCCAGCACTACTAGCGGAGACGAGCAGTACTTC.